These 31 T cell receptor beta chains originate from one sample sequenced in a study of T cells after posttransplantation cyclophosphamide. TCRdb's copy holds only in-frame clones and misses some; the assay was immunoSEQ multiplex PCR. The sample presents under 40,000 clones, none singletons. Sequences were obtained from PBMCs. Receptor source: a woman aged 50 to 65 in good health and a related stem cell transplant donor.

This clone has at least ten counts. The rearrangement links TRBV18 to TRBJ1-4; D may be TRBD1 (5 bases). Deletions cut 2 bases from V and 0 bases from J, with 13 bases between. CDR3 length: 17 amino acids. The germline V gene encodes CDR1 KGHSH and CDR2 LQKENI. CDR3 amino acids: CASSPSYIGATNEKLFF. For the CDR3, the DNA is TGTGCCAGCTCACCAAGTTACATAGGGGCAACTAATGAAAAACTGTTTTTT.

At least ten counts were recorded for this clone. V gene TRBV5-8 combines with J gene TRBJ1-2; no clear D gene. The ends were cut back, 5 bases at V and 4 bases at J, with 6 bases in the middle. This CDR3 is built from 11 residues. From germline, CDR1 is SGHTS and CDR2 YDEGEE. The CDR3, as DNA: TGTGCCAGCAGTCAGAGCTATGGCTACACCTTC. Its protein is CASSQSYGYTF.

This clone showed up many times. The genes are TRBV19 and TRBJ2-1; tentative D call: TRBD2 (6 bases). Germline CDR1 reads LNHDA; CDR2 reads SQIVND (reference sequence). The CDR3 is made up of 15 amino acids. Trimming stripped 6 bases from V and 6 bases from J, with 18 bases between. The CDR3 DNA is TGTGCCAGTAGCGTGCACCCCGGGACTTTCAATGAGCAGTTCTTC. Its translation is CASSVHPGTFNEQFF.

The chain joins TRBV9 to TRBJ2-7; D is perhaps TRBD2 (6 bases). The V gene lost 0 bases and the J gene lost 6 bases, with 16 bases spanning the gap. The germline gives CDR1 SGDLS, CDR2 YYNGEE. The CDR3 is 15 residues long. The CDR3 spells CASSVDGAQGLEQYF. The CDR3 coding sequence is TGTGCCAGCAGCGTAGATGGGGCCCAGGGACTCGAGCAGTACTTC.

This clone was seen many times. CDR3 protein: CASSPPRDTGELFF. The DNA of the CDR3 is TGTGCCAGTAGTCCCCCTAGAGACACCGGGGAGCTGTTTTTT. The chain recombines TRBV19 with TRBJ2-2; no reliable D call. V lost 5 bases and J lost 3, with 10 bases in between. CDR1 and CDR2 (germline): LNHDA, SQIVND (reference sequence). The CDR3 loop spans 14 amino acids.

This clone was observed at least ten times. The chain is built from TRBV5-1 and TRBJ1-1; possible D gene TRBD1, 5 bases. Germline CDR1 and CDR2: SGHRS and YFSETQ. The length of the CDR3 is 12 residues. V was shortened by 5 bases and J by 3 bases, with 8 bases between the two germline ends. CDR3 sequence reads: CASRRDYTEAFF. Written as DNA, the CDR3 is TGCGCCAGCAGGAGGGACTACACTGAAGCTTTCTTT.

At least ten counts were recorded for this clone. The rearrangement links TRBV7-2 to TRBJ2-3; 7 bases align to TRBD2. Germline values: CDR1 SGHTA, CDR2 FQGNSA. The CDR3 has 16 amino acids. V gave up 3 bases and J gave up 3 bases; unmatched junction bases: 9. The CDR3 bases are TGTGCCAGCAGCTTGGGGGGGGATAGCCGGACAGATACGCAGTATTTT. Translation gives CASSLGGDSRTDTQYF.

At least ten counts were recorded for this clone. CDR3 protein: CASSSRQGSYEQYF. The DNA for the CDR3 is TGTGCCAGCAGCTCGCGACAGGGCTCCTACGAGCAGTACTTC. The rearrangement joins TRBV7-2 to TRBJ2-7; 7 bases fit TRBD1. There are 14 residues in the CDR3. V dropped 4 bases and J dropped 0; count of bases not matched to a gene: 3. Germline-derived CDR1 and CDR2 are SGHTA and FQGNSA.

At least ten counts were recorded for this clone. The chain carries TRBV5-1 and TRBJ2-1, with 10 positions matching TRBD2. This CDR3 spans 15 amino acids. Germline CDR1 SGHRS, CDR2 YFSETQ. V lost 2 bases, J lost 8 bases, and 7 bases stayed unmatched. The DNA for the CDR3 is TGCGCCAGCAGCTTCGGACTAGCGGTCCCCCATGAGCAGTTCTTC. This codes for CASSFGLAVPHEQFF.

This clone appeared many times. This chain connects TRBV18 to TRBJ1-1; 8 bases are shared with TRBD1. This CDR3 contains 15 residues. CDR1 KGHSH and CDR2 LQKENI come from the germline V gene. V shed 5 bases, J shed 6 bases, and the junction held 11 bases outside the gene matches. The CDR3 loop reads CASSSSGQGLAEAFF. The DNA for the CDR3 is TGTGCCAGCTCATCCTCCGGACAGGGACTGGCTGAAGCTTTCTTT.

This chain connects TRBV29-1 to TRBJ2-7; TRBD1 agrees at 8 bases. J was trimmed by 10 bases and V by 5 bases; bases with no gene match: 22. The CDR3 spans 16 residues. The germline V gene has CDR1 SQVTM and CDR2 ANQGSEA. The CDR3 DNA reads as TGCAGCGTTTCGGCCCGACAGGGGAGCCAAATACGAGGACAGTACTTC. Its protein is CSVSARQGSQIRGQYF.

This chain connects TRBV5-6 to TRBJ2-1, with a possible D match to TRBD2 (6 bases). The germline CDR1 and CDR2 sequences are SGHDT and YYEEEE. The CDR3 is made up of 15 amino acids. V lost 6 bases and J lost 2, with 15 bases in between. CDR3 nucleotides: TGTGCCAGCACCGACACGACTAGACCCTACAATGAGCAGTTCTTC. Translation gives CASTDTTRPYNEQFF.

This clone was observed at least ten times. The CDR3 here is CASRARTSGSKDEQFF. In nucleotides, the CDR3 is TGTGCCAGCAGGGCTCGGACTAGCGGGAGTAAGGATGAGCAGTTCTTC. This rearrangement joins TRBV12-3 or TRBV12-4 to TRBJ2-1; 13 bases line up with TRBD2. CDR3 length equals 16 residues. V lost 6 bases, J lost 8 bases, and 10 bases stayed unmatched.

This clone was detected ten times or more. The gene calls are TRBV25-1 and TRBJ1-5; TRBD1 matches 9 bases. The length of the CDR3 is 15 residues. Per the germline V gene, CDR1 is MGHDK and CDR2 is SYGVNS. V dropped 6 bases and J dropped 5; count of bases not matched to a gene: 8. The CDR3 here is CASRSGTGPYQPQHF. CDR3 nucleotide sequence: TGTGCCAGCAGATCCGGGACAGGGCCCTATCAGCCCCAGCATTTT. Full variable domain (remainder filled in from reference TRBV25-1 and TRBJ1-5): EADIYQTPRYLVIGTGKKITLECSQTMGHDKMYWYQQDPGMELHLIHYSYGVNSTEKGDLSSESTVSRIRTEHFPLTLESARPSHTSQYLCASRSGTGPYQPQHFGDGTRLSIL.

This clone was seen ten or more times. CDR3 DNA sequence: TGTGCCAGCAGTCCTTCGGACAGTTCCTACGAGCAGTACTTC. This codes for CASSPSDSSYEQYF. V usage is TRBV27 and J usage is TRBJ2-7; a weak D match, TRBD1 (6 bases). Germline CDR1 MNHEY, CDR2 SMNVEV (reference sequence). This CDR3 is 14 amino acids long. The V and J ends lost 5 bases and 1 base respectively, with 12 bases between them.

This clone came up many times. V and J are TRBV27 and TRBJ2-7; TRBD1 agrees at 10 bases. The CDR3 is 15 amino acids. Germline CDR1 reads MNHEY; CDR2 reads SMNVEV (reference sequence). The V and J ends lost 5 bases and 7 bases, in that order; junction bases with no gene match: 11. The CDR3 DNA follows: TGTGCCAGCAGTCCACGGACAGGGGGTTTGGGAGAGCAGTACTTC. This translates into CASSPRTGGLGEQYF.

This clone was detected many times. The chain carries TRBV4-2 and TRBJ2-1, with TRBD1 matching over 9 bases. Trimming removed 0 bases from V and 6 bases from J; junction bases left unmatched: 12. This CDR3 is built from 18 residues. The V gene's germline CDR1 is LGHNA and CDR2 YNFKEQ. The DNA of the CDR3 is TGTGCCAGCAGCCAAGACGGCCGGGGGACAGGGCTTGCCAATGAGCAGTTCTTC. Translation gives CASSQDGRGTGLANEQFF.

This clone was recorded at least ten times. The CDR3 sequence is CASSYRNTEAFF. CDR3 coding DNA: TGTGCCAGCAGTTACAGGAACACTGAAGCTTTCTTT. The chain links TRBV7-9 to TRBJ1-1; D unresolved. There are 12 residues in the CDR3. Germline V gene lookup returns CDR1 SEHNR and CDR2 FQNEAQ (reference sequence). V was shortened by 6 bases and J by 1 base, with 6 bases between the two germline ends.

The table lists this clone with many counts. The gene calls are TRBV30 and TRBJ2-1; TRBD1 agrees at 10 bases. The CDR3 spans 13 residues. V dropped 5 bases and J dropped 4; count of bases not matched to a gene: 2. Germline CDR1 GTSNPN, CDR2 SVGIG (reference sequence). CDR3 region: CAWGTGAYNEQFF. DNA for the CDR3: TGTGCCTGGGGGACAGGGGCGTACAATGAGCAGTTCTTC.

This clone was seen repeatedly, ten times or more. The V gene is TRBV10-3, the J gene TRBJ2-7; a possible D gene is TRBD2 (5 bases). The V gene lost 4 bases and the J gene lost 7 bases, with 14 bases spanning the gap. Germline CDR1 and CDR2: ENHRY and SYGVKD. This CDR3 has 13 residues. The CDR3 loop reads CAISGSATGEQYF. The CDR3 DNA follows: TGTGCCATCAGTGGCTCGGCTACGGGGGAGCAGTACTTC.

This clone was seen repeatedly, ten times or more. The CDR3 here is CAQGPGANEKLFF. DNA of the CDR3: TGTGCCCAAGGGCCGGGGGCTAATGAAAAACTGTTTTTT. The V call is TRBV30, the J call TRBJ1-4; D is possibly TRBD1 (5 bases). V lost 8 bases, J lost 3 bases, and 13 bases lay in between. The CDR3 sequence is 13 residues long. Germline CDR1 reads GTSNPN; CDR2 reads SVGIG (reference sequence).

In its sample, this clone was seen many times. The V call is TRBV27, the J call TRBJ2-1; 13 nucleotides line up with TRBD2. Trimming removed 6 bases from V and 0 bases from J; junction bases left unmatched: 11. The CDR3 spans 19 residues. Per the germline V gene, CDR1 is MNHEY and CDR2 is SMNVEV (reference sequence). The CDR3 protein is CASSSGLAGARSSYNEQFF. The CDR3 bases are TGTGCCAGCAGCTCCGGACTAGCGGGAGCGAGGAGCTCCTACAATGAGCAGTTCTTC.

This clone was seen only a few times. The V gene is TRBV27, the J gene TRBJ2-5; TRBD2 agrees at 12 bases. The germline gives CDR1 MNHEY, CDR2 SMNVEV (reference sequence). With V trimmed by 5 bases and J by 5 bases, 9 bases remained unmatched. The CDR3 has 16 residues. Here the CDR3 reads CASSPSLAGGPETQYF. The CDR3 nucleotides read TGTGCCAGCAGTCCGTCTCTAGCGGGAGGGCCGGAGACCCAGTACTTC.

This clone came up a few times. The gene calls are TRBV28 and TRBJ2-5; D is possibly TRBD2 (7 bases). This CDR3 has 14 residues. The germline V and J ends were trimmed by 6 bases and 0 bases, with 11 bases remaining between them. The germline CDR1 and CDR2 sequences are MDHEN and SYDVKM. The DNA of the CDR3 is TGTGCCAGCAGCCCCGGGGGGCACCAAGAGACCCAGTACTTC. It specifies CASSPGGHQETQYF.

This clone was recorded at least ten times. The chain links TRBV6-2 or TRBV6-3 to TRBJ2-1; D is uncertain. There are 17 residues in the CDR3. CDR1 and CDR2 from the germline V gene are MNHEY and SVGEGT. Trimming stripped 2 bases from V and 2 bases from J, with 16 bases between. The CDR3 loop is CASSYRVAASTYNEQFF. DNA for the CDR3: TGTGCCAGCAGTTACAGGGTTGCAGCATCAACCTACAATGAGCAGTTCTTC.

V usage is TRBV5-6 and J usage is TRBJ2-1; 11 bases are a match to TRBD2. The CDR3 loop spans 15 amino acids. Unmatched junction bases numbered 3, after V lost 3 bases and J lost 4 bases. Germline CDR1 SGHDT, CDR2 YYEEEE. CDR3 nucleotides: TGTGCCAGCAGCTGGGGGACTAGCGGATACAATGAGCAGTTCTTC. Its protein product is CASSWGTSGYNEQFF.

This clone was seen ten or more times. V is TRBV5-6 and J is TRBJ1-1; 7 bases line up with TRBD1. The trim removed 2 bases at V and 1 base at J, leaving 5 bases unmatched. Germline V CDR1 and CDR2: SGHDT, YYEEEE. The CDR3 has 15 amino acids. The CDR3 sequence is CASSFDRAANTEAFF. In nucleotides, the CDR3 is TGTGCCAGCAGCTTTGACAGGGCCGCGAACACTGAAGCTTTCTTT.

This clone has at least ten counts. CDR3 DNA: TGCAGTGCCCCTCTATACTACGAGCAGTACTTC. Encoded protein: CSAPLYYEQYF. The rearrangement joins TRBV20-1 to TRBJ2-7; no clear D gene. V shed 6 bases and J shed 3 bases, with 9 bases lying between them. The CDR3 has 11 amino acids. Germline V gene sequence: CDR1 DFQATT, CDR2 SNEGSKA (reference sequence).

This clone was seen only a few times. The CDR3 reads CASSLIEPTGEKLFF. The CDR3 DNA follows: TGTGCCAGCAGCCTTATAGAGCCCACTGGTGAAAAACTGTTTTTT. The rearrangement uses TRBV25-1 and TRBJ1-4; D is unresolved. This CDR3 has 15 amino acids. The germline V and J ends were trimmed by 6 bases and 7 bases, with 18 bases remaining between them. Germline values: CDR1 MGHDK, CDR2 SYGVNS.

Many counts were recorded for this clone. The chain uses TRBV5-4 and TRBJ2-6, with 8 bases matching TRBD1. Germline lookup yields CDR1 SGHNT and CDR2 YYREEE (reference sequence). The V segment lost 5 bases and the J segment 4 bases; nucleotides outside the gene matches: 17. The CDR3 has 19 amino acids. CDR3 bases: TGTGCCAGCAGGATAGGGACCCCAGGGGGCTTATCGGGGGCCAACGTCCTGACTTTC. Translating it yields CASRIGTPGGLSGANVLTF. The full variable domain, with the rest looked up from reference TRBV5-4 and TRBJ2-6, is ETGVTQSPTHLIKTRGQQVTLRCSSQSGHNTVSWYQQALGQGPQFIFQYYREEENGRGNFPPRFSGLQFPNYSSELNVNALELDDSALYLCASRIGTPGGLSGANVLTFGAGSRLTVL.

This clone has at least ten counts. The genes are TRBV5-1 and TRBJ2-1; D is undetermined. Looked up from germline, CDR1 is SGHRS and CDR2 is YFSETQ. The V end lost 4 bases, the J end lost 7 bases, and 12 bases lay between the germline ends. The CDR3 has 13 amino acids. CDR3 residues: CASSNRPVNEQFF. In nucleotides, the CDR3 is TGCGCCAGCAGCAACAGACCAGTTAATGAGCAGTTCTTC.